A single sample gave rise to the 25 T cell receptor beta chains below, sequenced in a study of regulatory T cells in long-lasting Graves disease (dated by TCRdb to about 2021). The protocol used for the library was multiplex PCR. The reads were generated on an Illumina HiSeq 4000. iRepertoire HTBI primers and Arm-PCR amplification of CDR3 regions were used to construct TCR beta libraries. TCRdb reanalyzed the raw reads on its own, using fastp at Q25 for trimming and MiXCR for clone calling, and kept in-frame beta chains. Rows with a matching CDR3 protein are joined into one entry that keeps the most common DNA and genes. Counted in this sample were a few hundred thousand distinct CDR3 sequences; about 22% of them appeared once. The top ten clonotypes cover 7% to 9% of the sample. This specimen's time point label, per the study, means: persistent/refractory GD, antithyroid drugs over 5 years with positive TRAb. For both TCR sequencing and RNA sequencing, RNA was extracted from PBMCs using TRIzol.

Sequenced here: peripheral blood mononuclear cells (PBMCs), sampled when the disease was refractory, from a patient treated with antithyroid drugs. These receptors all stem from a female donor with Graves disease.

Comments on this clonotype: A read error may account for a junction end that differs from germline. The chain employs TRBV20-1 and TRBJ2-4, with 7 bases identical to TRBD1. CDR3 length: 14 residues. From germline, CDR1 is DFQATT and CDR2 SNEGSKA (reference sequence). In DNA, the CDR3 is TGCAGTGTTAGAGATTGGGCCAGGGGGAACATTCAGTACTTC. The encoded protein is CSVRDWARGNIQYF.

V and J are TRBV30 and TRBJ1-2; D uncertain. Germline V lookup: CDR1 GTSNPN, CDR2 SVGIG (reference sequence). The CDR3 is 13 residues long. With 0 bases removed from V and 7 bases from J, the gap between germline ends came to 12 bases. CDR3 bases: TGTGCCTGGAGTGTAACCGGGGATTCTGGCTACACCTTC. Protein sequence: CAWSVTGDSGYTF. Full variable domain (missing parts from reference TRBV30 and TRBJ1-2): SQTIHQWPATLVQPVGSPLSLECTVEGTSNPNLYWYRQAAGRGLQLLFYSVGIGQISSEVPQNLSASRPQDRQFILSSKKLLLSDSGFYLCAWSVTGDSGYTFGSGTRLTVV.

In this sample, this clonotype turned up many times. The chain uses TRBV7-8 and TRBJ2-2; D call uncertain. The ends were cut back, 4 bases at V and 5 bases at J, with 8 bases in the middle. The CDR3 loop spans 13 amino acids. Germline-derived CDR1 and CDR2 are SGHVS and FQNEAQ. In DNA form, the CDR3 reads TGTGCCAGCAGCTCGTCTCAAACCGGGGAGCTGTTTTTT. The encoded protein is CASSSSQTGELFF. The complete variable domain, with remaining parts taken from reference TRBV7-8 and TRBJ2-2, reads GAGVSQSPRYKVAKRGQDVALRCDPISGHVSLFWYQQALGQGPEFLTYFQNEAQLDKSGLPSDRFFAERPEGSVSTLKIQRTQQEDSAVYLCASSSSQTGELFFGEGSRLTVL.

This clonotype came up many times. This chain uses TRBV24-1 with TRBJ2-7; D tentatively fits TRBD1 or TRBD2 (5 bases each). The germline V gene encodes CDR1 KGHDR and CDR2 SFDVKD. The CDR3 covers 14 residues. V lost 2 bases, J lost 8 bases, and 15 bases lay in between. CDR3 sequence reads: CATSDSGTNGQQYF. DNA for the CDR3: TGTGCCACCAGTGATTCCGGGACGAACGGCCAGCAGTACTTC.

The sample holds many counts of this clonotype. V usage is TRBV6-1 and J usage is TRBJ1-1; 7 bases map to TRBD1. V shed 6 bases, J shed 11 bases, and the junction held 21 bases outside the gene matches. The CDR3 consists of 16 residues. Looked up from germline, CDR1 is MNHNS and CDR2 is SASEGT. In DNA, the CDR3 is TGTGCCAGCAGGGAACTTACAGGGGTGGGGACACTGAACGCTTTCTTT. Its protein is CASRELTGVGTLNAFF.

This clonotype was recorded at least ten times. CDR3 nucleotides: TGTGCCAGCAGGAGGGAACAGGGGGTTAATCAGCCCCAGCATTTT. This gives the protein CASRREQGVNQPQHF. V usage is TRBV2 and J usage is TRBJ1-5; TRBD1 agrees at 8 bases. Losses at the gene ends were 6 bases for V and 4 bases for J; bases not matched to a gene: 8. This CDR3 contains 15 residues. Germline loops: CDR1 SNHLY, CDR2 FYNNEI.

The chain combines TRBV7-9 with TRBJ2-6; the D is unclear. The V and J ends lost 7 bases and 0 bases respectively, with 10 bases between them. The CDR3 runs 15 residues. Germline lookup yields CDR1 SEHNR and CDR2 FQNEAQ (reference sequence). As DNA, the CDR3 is TGTGCCAGCACCCCGTTCTTCTCTGGGGCCAACGTCCTGACTTTC. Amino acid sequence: CASTPFFSGANVLTF.

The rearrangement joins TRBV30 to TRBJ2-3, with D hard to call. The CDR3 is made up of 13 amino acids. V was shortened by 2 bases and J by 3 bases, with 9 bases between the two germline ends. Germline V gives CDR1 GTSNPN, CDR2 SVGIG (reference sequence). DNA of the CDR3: TGTGCCTGGAGTCTAGGTGAGACAGATACGCAGTATTTT. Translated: CAWSLGETDTQYF.

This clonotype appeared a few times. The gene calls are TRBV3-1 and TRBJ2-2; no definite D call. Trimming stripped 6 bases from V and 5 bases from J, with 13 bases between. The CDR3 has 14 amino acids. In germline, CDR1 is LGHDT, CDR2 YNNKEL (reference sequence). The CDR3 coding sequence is TGTGCCAGCAGTCCTACGGCGGATACCGGGGAGCTGTTTTTT. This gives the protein CASSPTADTGELFF.

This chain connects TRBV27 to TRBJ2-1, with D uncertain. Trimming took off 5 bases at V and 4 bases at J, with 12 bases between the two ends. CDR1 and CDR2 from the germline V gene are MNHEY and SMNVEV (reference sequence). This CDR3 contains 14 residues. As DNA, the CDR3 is TGTGCCAGCAGTACTCTACCCCCATACAATGAGCAGTTCTTC. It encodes CASSTLPPYNEQFF.

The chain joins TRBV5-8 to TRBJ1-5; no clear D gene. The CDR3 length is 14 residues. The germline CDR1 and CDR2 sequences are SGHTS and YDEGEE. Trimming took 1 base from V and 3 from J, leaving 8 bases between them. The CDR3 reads CASSLSGFNQPQHF. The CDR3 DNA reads TGTGCCAGCAGCTTGTCCGGGTTCAATCAGCCCCAGCATTTT.

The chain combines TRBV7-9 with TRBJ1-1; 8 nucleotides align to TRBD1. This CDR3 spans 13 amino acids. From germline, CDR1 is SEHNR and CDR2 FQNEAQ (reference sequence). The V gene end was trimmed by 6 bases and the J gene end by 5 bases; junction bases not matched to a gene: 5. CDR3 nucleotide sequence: TGTGCCAGCAGTCCAGGGGGCTGGACTGAAGCTTTCTTT. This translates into CASSPGGWTEAFF.

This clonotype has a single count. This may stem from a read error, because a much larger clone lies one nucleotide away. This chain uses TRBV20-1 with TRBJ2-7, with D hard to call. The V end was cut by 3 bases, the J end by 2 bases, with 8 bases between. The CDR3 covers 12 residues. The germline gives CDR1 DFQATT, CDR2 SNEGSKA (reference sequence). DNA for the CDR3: TGCAGTGCTAGTAGGCCCCCCTACGAGCAGTACTTC. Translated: CSASRPPYEQYF.

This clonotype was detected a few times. CDR3 coding DNA: TGTGCCAGCAGTGAAGCAGGGCAGCCCCAGCATTTT. It specifies CASSEAGQPQHF. V is TRBV2 and J is TRBJ1-5; no firm D call. V lost 0 bases to trimming and J lost 7 bases, with 4 bases between them. CDR3 size: 12 residues. The germline gives CDR1 SNHLY, CDR2 FYNNEI.

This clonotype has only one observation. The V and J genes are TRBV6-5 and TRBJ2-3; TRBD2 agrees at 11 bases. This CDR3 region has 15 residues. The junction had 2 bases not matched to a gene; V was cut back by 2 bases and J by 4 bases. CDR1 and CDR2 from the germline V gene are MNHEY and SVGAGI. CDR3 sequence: CASSYATSGADTQYF. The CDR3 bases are TGTGCCAGCAGTTACGCGACTAGCGGGGCAGATACGCAGTATTTT.

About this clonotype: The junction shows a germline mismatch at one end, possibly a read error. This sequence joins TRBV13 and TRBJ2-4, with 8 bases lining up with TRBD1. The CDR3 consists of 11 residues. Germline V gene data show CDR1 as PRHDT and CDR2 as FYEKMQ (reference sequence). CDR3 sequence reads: CASSSQGETLF. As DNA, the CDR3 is TGTGCCAGCAGCTCACAGGGGGAAACTCTCTTC.

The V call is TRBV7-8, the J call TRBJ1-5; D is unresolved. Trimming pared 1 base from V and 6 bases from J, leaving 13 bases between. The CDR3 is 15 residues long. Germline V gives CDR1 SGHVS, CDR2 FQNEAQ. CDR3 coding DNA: TGTGCCAGCAGCTTAGTGGGAGCCGCTGGTCAGCCCCAGCATTTT. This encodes CASSLVGAAGQPQHF.

CDR3 in amino acids: CASSIKEAAGANVLTF. In nucleotides, the CDR3 is TGTGCCAGTAGTATTAAGGAGGCAGCCGGGGCCAACGTCCTGACTTTC. This chain joins TRBV19 and TRBJ2-6; D might be TRBD2 (5 bases). Germline CDR1 LNHDA, CDR2 SQIVND (reference sequence). The length of the CDR3 is 16 residues. V shed 3 bases and J shed 4 bases, with 13 bases lying between them.

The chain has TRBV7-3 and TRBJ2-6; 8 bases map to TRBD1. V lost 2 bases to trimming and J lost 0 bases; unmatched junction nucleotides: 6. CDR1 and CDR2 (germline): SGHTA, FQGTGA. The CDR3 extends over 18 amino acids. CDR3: CASSLGGQAFSGANVLTF. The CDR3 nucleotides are TGTGCCAGCAGCTTAGGGGGACAGGCCTTCTCTGGGGCCAACGTCCTGACTTTC.

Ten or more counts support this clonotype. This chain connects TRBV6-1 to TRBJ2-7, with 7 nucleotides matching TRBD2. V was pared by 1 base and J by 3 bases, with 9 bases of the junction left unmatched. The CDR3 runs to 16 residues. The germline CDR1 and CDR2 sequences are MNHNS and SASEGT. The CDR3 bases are TGTGCCAGCAGTGAAGGGATGGGGAGGGAGATCTACGAGCAGTACTTC. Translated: CASSEGMGREIYEQYF.

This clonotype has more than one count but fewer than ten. The CDR3: CASSFAGGARWGNTEAFF. DNA of the CDR3: TGTGCCAGCAGCTTCGCTGGGGGCGCGCGTTGGGGGAACACTGAAGCTTTCTTT. This chain links TRBV11-1 with TRBJ1-1; possible D gene TRBD1, 6 bases. The CDR3 is 18 residues long. Germline V gene sequence: CDR1 SGHAT, CDR2 FQDESV (reference sequence). V was clipped by 3 bases and J by 1 base, with 21 bases between them.

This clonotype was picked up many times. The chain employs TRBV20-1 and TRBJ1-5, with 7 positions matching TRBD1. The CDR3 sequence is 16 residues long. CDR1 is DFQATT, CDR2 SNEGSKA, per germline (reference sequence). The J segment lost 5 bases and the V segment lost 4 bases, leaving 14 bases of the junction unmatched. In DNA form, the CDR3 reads TGCAGTGCTAAAGGGGGCGGCGGCGGTGGACATCAGCCCCAGCATTTT. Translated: CSAKGGGGGGHQPQHF.

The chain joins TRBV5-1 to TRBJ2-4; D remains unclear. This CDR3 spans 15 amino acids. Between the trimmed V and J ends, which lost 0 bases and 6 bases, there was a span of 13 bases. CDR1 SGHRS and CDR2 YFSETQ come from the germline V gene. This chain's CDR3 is CASSLVSGPGNIQYF. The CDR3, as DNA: TGCGCCAGCAGCTTGGTGTCCGGGCCGGGAAACATTCAGTACTTC.

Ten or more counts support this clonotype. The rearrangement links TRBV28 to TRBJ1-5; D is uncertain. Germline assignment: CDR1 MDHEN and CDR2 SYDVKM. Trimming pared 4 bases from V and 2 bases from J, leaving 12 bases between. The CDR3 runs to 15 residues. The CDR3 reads CASSSRRYGNQPQHF. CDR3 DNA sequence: TGTGCCAGCAGTTCGCGAAGGTATGGCAATCAGCCCCAGCATTTT.

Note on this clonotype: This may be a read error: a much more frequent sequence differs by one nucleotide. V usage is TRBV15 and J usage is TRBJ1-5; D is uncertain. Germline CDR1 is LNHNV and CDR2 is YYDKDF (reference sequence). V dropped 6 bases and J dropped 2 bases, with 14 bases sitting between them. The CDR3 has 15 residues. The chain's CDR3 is CATRIGGDGNQPQHF. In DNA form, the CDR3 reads TGTGCCACCAGGATCGGCGGGGATGGCAATCAGCCCCAGCATTTT.